This record covers a single T cell receptor beta chain. Its antigen is unidentified. These data originate in a study of T cell responses to AZD1222 COVID-19 vaccine. The CDR3 runs 13 residues. Germline V gene lookup returns CDR1 SEHNR and CDR2 FQNEAQ (reference sequence). Trimming pared 5 bases from V and 0 bases from J, leaving 5 bases between. The study, taken as a whole, reports: All repertoire sampling was performed exclusively after the peak T cell response. Spike regions recognized by vaccine-associated CD4 TCRs spanned the protein, led by 160-218 and 743-854. A reported finding is that nearly half of spike-specific TCRs target unmutated variant regions.

The table came from immunoSEQ multiplex PCR; TCRdb's copy has only in-frame clones and leaves some out. The sample lists about 120,000 clones, under 95% occurring once. This clonotype was obtained from an adult who received the AZD1222 COVID-19 vaccine. The chain is built from TRBV7-9 and TRBJ1-5; D not certain. The sequencing here drew on peripheral blood, taken 28 days after the second AZD1222 dose. CDR3 DNA sequence: TGTGCCAGCAGCGTGTATAGCAATCAGCCCCAGCATTTT. Amino acids: CASSVYSNQPQHF. The whole variable domain, filled in from reference TRBV7-9 and TRBJ1-5, reads DTGVSQNPRHKITKRGQNVTFRCDPISEHNRLYWYRQTLGQGPEFLTYFQNEAQLEKSRLLSDRFSAERPKGSFSTLEIQRTEQGDSAMYLCASSVYSNQPQHFGDGTRLSIL.